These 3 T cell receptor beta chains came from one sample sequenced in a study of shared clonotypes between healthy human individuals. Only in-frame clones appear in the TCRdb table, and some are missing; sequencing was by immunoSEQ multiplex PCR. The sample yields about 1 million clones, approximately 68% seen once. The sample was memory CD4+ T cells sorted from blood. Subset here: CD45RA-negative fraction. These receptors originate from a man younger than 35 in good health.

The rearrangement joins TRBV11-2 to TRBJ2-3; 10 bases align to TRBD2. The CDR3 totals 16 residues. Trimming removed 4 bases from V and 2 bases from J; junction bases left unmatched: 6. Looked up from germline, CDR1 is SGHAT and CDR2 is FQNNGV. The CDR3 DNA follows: TGTGCCAGCAGCTCACTTAGCGGGGGGTTCACAGATACGCAGTATTTT. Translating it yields CASSSLSGGFTDTQYF. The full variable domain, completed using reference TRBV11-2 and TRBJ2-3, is EAGVAQSPRYKIIEKRQSVAFWCNPISGHATLYWYQQILGQGPKLLIQFQNNGVVDDSQLPKDRFSAERLKGVDSTLKIQPAKLEDSAVYLCASSSLSGGFTDTQYFGPGTRLTVL.

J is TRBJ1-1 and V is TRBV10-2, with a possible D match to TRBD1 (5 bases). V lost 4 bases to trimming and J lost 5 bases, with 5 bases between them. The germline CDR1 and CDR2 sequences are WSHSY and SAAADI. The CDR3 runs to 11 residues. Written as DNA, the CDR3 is TGCGCCAGCAGTGGGACAACTGAAGCTTTCTTT. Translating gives CASSGTTEAFF.

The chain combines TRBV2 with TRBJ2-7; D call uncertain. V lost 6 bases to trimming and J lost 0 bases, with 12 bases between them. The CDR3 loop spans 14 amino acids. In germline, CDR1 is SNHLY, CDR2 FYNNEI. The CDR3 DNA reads TGTGCCAGCAGACCTTCGGTGAGCTCCTACGAGCAGTACTTC. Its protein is CASRPSVSSYEQYF.